This TCR beta chain was sequenced during a study of CD8+ T cells in alopecia areata. Background on the study: Oral tofacitinib, 5 to 10 mg twice daily, was given in an open-label trial. Tofacitinib lasted 6 to 18 months, then 6 months off drug. Notes on the study in general: Normal scalp had lower clonality than lesional scalp, with alopecia totalis/universalis lesions showing this most strongly.

RNA extraction was followed by reverse transcription into cDNA, which acted as the sequencing template. Method: immunoSEQ multiplex PCR; TCRdb's copy keeps in-frame clones and lacks some. There are about 150,000 clones in the sample; around 50% occur only once, and less than 20% lies in the top ten. Alopecia areata patients gave lesional scalp punch biopsies and peripheral blood samples. For this clone: Its target is not known.

Trimming pared 8 bases from V and 6 bases from J, leaving 5 bases between. This CDR3 contains 10 residues. Germline values: CDR1 MDHEN, CDR2 SYDVKM. The gene calls are TRBV28 and TRBJ2-1; no reliable D call. The material was CD8+ T cells sorted from blood, obtained at week 0. The receptor was isolated from a human donor with alopecia areata. The CDR3, as DNA: TGTGCCAGCGGGTCCAATGAGCAGTTCTTC. Encoded protein: CASGSNEQFF.